This T cell receptor (beta chain) was identified in a study of shared clonotypes between healthy human individuals. This table comes from immunoSEQ multiplex PCR, and its TCRdb copy is limited to in-frame clones, with some not included. The sample lists about half a million clones; about 72% were seen once. The CDR3 runs to 16 residues. Germline V gene data show CDR1 as MDHEN and CDR2 as SYDVKM. V was clipped by 4 bases and J by 1 base; unmatched bases: 10. Material: PBMCs. This clonotype was obtained from a woman in her thirties or forties in good health. Some clones in this sample may be carry-over from other donors' samples. This chain uses TRBV28 with TRBJ2-7; TRBD2 matches 7 bases. CDR3 nucleotides: TGTGCCAGCAGTTCGCCCCCGGGACTACCTTCCTACGAGCAGTACTTC. Its translation: CASSSPPGLPSYEQYF.